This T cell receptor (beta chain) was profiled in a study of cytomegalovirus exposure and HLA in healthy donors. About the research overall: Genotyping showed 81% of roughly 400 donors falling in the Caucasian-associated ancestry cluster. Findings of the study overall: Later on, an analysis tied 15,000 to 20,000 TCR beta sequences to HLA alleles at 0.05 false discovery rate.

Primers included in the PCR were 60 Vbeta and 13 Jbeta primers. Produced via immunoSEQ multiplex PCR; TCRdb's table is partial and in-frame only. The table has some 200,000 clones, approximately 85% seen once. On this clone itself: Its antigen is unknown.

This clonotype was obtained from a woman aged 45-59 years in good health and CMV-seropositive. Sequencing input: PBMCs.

The CDR3 nucleotides are TGTGCCAGCAGTTTAGGGACAGGGGCGAATGAGCAGTTCTTC. Translating it yields CASSLGTGANEQFF. This chain uses TRBV27 with TRBJ2-1; 10 bases fit TRBD1. J lost 7 bases, V lost 2 bases, and 2 bases had no gene match. The CDR3 length is 14 residues. Germline CDR1 reads MNHEY; CDR2 reads SMNVEV (reference sequence).